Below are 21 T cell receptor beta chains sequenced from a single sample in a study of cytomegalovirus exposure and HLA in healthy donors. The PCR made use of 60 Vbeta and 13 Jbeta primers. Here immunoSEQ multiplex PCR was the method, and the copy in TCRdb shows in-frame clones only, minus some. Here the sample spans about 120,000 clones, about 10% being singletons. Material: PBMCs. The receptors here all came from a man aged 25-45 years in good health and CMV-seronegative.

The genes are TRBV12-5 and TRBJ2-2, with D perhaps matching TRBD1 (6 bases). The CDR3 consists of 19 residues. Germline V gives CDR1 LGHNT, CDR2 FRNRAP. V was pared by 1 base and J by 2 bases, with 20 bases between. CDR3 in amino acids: CASGLEPKGVGANTGELFF. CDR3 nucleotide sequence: TGTGCTAGTGGTTTGGAACCCAAGGGGGTAGGGGCCAACACCGGGGAGCTGTTTTTT. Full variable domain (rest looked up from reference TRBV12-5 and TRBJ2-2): DARVTQTPRHKVTEMGQEVTMRCQPILGHNTVFWYRQTMMQGLELLAYFRNRAPLDDSGMPKDRFSAEMPDATLATLKIQPSEPRDSAVYFCASGLEPKGVGANTGELFFGEGSRLTVL.

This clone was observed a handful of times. The CDR3 DNA follows: TGTGCCAGCAGCCCCCGGTATCCAGGGGATTTGGGAGAGCAGTACTTC. Its translation is CASSPRYPGDLGEQYF. The chain employs TRBV7-9 and TRBJ2-7; D is perhaps TRBD1 (6 bases). CDR1 SEHNR and CDR2 FQNEAQ come from the germline V gene (reference sequence). The CDR3 runs to 16 residues. Trimming pared 5 bases from V and 7 bases from J, leaving 24 bases between. The full variable domain, its missing parts supplied by reference TRBV7-9 and TRBJ2-7, is DTGVSQNPRHKITKRGQNVTFRCDPISEHNRLYWYRQTLGQGPEFLTYFQNEAQLEKSRLLSDRFSAERPKGSFSTLEIQRTEQGDSAMYLCASSPRYPGDLGEQYFGPGTRLTVT.

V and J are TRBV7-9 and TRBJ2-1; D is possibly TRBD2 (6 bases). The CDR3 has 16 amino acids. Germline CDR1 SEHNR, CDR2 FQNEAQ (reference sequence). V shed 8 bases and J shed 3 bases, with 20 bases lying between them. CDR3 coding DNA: TGTGCCAGCGTAGAGAAGGAGGGCCCTGACTACAATGAGCAGTTCTTC. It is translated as CASVEKEGPDYNEQFF.

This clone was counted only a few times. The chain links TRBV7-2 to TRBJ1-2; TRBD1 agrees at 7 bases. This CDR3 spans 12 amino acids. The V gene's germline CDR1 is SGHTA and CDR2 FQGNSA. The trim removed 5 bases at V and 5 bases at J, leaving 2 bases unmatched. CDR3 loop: CASSGDSYGYTF. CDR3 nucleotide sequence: TGTGCCAGCAGCGGGGACAGTTATGGCTACACCTTC.

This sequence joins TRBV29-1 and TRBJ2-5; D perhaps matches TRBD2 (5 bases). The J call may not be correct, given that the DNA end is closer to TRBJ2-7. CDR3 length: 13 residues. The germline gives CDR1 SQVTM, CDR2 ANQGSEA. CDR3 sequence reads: CSVRTRHLDEQYF. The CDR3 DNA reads TGCAGCGTCAGAACTAGACACCTAGACGAGCAGTACTTC.

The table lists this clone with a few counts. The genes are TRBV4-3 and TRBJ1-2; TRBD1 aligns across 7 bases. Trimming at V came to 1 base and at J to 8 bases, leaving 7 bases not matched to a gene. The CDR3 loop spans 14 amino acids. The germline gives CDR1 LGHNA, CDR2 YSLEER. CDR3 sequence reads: CASSQGKGGAGYTF. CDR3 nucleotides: TGCGCCAGCAGCCAAGGAAAAGGGGGCGCCGGCTACACCTTC.

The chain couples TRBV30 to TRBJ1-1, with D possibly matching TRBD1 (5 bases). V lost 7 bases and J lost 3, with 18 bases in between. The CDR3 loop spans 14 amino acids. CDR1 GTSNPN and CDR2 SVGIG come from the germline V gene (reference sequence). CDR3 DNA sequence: TGTGCCTTGCCCCGGGACTTAGGGGACACTGAAGCTTTCTTT. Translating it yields CALPRDLGDTEAFF.

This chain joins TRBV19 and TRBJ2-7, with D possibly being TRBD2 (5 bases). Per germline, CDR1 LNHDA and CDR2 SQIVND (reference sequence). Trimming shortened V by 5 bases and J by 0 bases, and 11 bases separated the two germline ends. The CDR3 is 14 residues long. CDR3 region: CASSPDSYSYEQYF. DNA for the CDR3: TGTGCCAGTAGTCCGGACTCATACTCCTACGAGCAGTACTTC.

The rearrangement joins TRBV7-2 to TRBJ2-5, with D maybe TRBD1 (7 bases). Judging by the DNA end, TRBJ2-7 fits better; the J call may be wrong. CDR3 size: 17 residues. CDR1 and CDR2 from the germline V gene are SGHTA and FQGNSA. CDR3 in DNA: TGTGCCAGCAGCTTAGGGGGGGTCAGGGGGGACTCCTACGAGCAGTACTTC. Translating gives CASSLGGVRGDSYEQYF.

The CDR3 DNA reads as TGTGCTAGTGGTTTGACTGGTTTAGAGACCCAGTACTTC. It codes for CASGLTGLETQYF. The chain employs TRBV12-5 and TRBJ2-5; D not resolved. CDR1 and CDR2 (germline): LGHNT, FRNRAP. The CDR3 consists of 13 residues. V lost 2 bases and J lost 4, with 8 bases in between.

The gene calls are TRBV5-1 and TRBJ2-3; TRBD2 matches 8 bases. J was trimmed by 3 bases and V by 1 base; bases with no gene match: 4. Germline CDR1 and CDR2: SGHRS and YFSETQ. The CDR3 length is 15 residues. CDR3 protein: CASSLRGLETDTQYF. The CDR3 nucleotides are TGCGCCAGCAGCTTGAGGGGACTAGAAACAGATACGCAGTATTTT.

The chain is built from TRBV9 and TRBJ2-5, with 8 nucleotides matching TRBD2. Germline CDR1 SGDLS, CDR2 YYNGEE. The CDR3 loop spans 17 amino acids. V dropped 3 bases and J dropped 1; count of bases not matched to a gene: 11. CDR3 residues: CASSAAYSGALQETQYF. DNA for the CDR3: TGTGCCAGCAGCGCCGCCTATAGCGGGGCCCTCCAAGAGACCCAGTACTTC.

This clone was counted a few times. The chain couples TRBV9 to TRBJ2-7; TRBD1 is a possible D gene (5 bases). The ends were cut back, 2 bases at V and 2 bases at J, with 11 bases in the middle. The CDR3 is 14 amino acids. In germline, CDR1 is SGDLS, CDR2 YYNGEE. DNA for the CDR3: TGTGCCAGCAGCGTCGGACATTCCGCCTACGAGCAGTACTTC. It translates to CASSVGHSAYEQYF. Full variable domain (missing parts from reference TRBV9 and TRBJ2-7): DSGVTQTPKHLITATGQRVTLRCSPRSGDLSVYWYQQSLDQGLQFLIQYYNGEERAKGNILERFSAQQFPDLHSELNLSSLELGDSALYFCASSVGHSAYEQYFGPGTRLTVT.

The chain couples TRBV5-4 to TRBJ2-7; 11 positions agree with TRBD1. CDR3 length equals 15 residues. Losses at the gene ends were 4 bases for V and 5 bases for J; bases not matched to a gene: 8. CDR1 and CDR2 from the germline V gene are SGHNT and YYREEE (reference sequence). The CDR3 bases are TGTGCCAGCAGCCGTGGGGGACAGGGGGACCACGAGCAGTACTTC. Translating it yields CASSRGGQGDHEQYF.

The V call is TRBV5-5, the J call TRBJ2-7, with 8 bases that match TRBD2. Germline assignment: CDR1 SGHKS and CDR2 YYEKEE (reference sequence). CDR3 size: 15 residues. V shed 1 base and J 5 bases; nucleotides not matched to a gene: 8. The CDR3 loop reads CASSLRTSSYDEQYF. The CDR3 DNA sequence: TGTGCCAGCAGCTTGAGGACTAGCTCCTACGACGAGCAGTACTTC.

CDR3 sequence: CASSLERGQETQYF. The DNA for the CDR3 is TGCGCCAGCAGCTTGGAGCGGGGTCAAGAGACCCAGTACTTC. The genes are TRBV5-1 and TRBJ2-5; 7 bases align to TRBD2. Germline values: CDR1 SGHRS, CDR2 YFSETQ. The CDR3 loop spans 14 amino acids. V lost 0 bases and J lost 2; bases outside the gene matches: 1.

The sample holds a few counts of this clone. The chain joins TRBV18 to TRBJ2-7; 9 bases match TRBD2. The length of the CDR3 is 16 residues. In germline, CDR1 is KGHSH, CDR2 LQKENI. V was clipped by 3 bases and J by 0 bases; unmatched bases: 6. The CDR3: CASSPPTSGPSYEQYF. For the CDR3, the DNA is TGTGCCAGCTCACCCCCGACTAGCGGACCCTCCTACGAGCAGTACTTC.

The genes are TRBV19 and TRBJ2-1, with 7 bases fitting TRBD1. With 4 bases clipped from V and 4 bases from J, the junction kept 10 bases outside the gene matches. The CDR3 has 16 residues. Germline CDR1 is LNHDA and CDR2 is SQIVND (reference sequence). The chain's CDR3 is CASSNPRPGGYNEQFF. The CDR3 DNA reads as TGTGCCAGTAGTAACCCCCGGCCAGGGGGATACAATGAGCAGTTCTTC.

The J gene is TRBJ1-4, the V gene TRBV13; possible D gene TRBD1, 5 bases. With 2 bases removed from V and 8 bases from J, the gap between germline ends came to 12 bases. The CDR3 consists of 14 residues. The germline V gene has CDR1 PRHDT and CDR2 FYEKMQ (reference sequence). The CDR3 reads CASSLRGMGEKLFF. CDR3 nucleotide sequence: TGTGCCAGCAGCTTAAGGGGAATGGGCGAAAAACTGTTTTTT.

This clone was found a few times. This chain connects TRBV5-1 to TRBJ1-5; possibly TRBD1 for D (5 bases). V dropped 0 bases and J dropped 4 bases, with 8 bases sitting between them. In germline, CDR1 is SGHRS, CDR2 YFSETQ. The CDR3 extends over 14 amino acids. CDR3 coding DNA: TGCGCCAGCAGCTTGGACTCAGGGAATCAGCCCCAGCATTTT. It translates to CASSLDSGNQPQHF.

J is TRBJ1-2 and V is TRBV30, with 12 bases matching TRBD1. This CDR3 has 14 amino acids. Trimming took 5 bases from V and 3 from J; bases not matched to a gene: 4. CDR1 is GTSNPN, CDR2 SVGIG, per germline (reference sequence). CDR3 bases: TGTGCCTGGGCAGGGACAGGGGGCTACTATGGCTACACCTTC. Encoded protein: CAWAGTGGYYGYTF.